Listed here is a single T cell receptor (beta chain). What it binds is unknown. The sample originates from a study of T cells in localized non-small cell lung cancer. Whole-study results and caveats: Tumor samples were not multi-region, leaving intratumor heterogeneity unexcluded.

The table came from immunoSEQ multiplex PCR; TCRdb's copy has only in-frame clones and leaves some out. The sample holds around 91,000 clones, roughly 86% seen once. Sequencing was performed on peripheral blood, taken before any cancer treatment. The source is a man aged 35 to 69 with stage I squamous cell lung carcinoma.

The CDR3 protein is CASSLAPGWLDTEAFF. CDR3 sequence (DNA): TGTGCCAGCAGCTTAGCGCCAGGATGGTTGGACACTGAAGCTTTCTTT. The chain uses TRBV7-9 and TRBJ1-1; D is unresolved. V was trimmed by 0 bases and J by 3 bases, leaving 14 bases between them. The CDR3 extends over 16 amino acids. CDR1 is SEHNR, CDR2 FQNEAQ, per germline (reference sequence).